One and the same sample provided the 15 T cell receptor beta chains below, sequenced in a study of T cell repertoires in cytomegalovirus infection. Their specific antigens are unknown. TCRdb redid the calling of the reads with MiXCR, one entry per CDR3 protein. The table includes roughly 200,000 distinct CDR3 sequences, about 38% detected once. Material: CD8+ T cells from cultured PBMCs, obtained from culture after CMV antigen stimulation. Receptor source: a human donor in good health (CMV status not recorded). Some clones in this sample may be carry-over from other donors' samples.

The chain employs TRBV27 and TRBJ2-7, with D possibly matching TRBD1 (6 bases). Trimming took off 7 bases at V and 3 bases at J, with 16 bases between the two ends. This CDR3 is built from 14 residues. Germline lookup yields CDR1 MNHEY and CDR2 SMNVEV (reference sequence). CDR3 nucleotides: TGTGCCAGCAAGAAAGGGACAAGCTACTACGAGCAGTACTTC. Residues: CASKKGTSYYEQYF.

This clonotype was observed a handful of times. The rearrangement uses TRBV7-6 and TRBJ2-7; D remains ambiguous. The germline CDR1 and CDR2 sequences are SGHVS and FNYEAQ. This CDR3 comprises 15 residues. Trimming cost V 7 bases and J 1 base, with 17 bases left between them. CDR3 residues: CASTPIQTGSYEQYF. The CDR3 region has the DNA TGTGCCAGCACCCCTATTCAAACCGGTTCCTACGAGCAGTACTTC. The variable domain in full, with the rest retrieved from reference TRBV7-6 and TRBJ2-7, is GAGVSQSPRYKVTKRGQDVALRCDPISGHVSLYWYRQALGQGPEFLTYFNYEAQQDKSGLPNDRFSAERPEGSISTLTIQRTEQRDSAMYRCASTPIQTGSYEQYFGPGTRLTVT.

The chain is built from TRBV23-1 and TRBJ2-5, with D possibly matching TRBD1 (6 bases). TRBV23-1 is reported as an ORF; its role is uncertain. Trimming removed 8 bases at V and 4 bases at J, with 17 bases between. CDR3 size: 14 residues. The CDR3 protein is CASRKQGPGETQYF. The CDR3 nucleotides read TGCGCCAGCCGCAAACAGGGTCCTGGAGAGACCCAGTACTTC.

The chain carries TRBV7-9 and TRBJ2-7; 8 nucleotides align to TRBD1. In germline, CDR1 is SEHNR, CDR2 FQNEAQ (reference sequence). This CDR3 contains 13 residues. With 6 bases clipped from V and 3 bases from J, the junction kept 4 bases outside the gene matches. CDR3 nucleotides: TGTGCCAGCAGGCGTGGGACAGGCTACGAGCAGTACTTC. It codes for CASRRGTGYEQYF.

This clonotype appeared many times. The chain employs TRBV27 and TRBJ1-1; no clear D gene. Germline CDR1 and CDR2: MNHEY and SMNVEV (reference sequence). The CDR3 runs to 13 residues. V lost 0 bases and J lost 1, with 3 bases in between. CDR3 DNA: TGTGCCAGCAGTTTATCGGCGAACACTGAAGCTTTCTTT. Its translation: CASSLSANTEAFF.

This clonotype was seen more than once but under ten times. The chain couples TRBV4-1 to TRBJ2-1; TRBD2 is a possible D gene (5 bases). The CDR3 is 15 amino acids. Germline CDR1 MGHRA, CDR2 YSYEKL. Trimming took off 1 base at V and 4 bases at J, with 11 bases between the two ends. The DNA for the CDR3 is TGCGCCAGCAGCCAAGCGGGAATGGCGTACAATGAGCAGTTCTTC. As protein: CASSQAGMAYNEQFF.

This clonotype was seen only a few times. The chain uses TRBV20-1 and TRBJ1-5; 9 bases map to TRBD1. The CDR3 runs to 15 residues. From germline, CDR1 is DFQATT and CDR2 SNEGSKA (reference sequence). J was trimmed by 6 bases and V by 0 bases; bases with no gene match: 6. The CDR3 sequence is CSARDSDRGSQPQHF. The CDR3 nucleotides read TGCAGTGCTAGAGATTCGGACAGGGGAAGTCAGCCCCAGCATTTT.

The rearrangement links TRBV7-6 to TRBJ2-1, with D perhaps being TRBD1 or TRBD2 (5 bases each). The CDR3 loop spans 11 amino acids. V was shortened by 7 bases and J by 14 bases, with 15 bases between the two germline ends. The germline CDR1 and CDR2 sequences are SGHVS and FNYEAQ. The CDR3 spells CASMEDNDKFF. For the CDR3, the DNA is TGTGCCAGCATGGAGGACAATGATAAGTTCTTC.

This clonotype has more than one count but fewer than ten. The CDR3 nucleotides are TGTGCCAGCAGTTTTGGGGGCGGGGGTTATGGCTACACCTTC. It translates to CASSFGGGGYGYTF. The V call is TRBV12-3 or TRBV12-4, the J call TRBJ1-2, with D possibly being TRBD1 (6 bases). The CDR3 totals 14 residues. Trimming removed 3 bases from V and 5 bases from J, with 13 bases in between.

This clonotype has a single count. J is TRBJ2-7 and V is TRBV13, with D maybe TRBD1 (5 bases). Germline values: CDR1 PRHDT, CDR2 FYEKMQ (reference sequence). The CDR3 loop spans 14 amino acids. Trimming removed 1 base from V and 3 bases from J, with 10 bases in between. CDR3 DNA: TGTGCCAGCAGCTTAGTGGGAAGGGGCTACGAGCAGTACTTC. It specifies CASSLVGRGYEQYF.

V is TRBV6-5 and J is TRBJ2-3; D not certain. V was trimmed by 6 bases and J by 4 bases, leaving 11 bases between them. The CDR3 contains 13 residues. Per germline, CDR1 MNHEY and CDR2 SVGAGI. The CDR3 reads CASRVLEADTQYF. CDR3 bases: TGTGCCAGCAGGGTCCTCGAAGCAGATACGCAGTATTTT.

At least ten counts were recorded for this clonotype. This chain links TRBV11-1 with TRBJ2-7; TRBD2 matches 9 bases. The CDR3 loop spans 15 amino acids. Trimming cost V 1 base and J 2 bases; bases outside gene matches: 3. Germline V gene sequence: CDR1 SGHAT, CDR2 FQDESV (reference sequence). Here the CDR3 DNA reads TGTGCCAGCAGCTTAGGCGGGAGGGCGACCTACGAGCAGTACTTC. Its protein is CASSLGGRATYEQYF.

Many counts were recorded for this clonotype. V gene TRBV7-3 combines with J gene TRBJ2-1; no firm D call. CDR1 is SGHTA, CDR2 FQGTGA, per germline. Deletions cut 5 bases from V and 4 bases from J, with 9 bases between. CDR3 length: 13 residues. Here the CDR3 DNA reads TGTGCCAGCAGCGCCGGGTCTTACAATGAGCAGTTCTTC. Amino acids: CASSAGSYNEQFF.

V and J are TRBV20-1 and TRBJ2-1; 8 positions match TRBD2. CDR1 is DFQATT, CDR2 SNEGSKA, per germline (reference sequence). V lost 4 bases, J lost 3 bases, and 17 bases stayed unmatched. This CDR3 is 18 amino acids long. The CDR3 here is CSANRMPKREPNYNEQFF. CDR3 DNA sequence: TGCAGTGCTAATCGAATGCCCAAGCGGGAGCCGAACTACAATGAGCAGTTCTTC.

V and J are TRBV29-1 and TRBJ2-3; 12 positions match TRBD2. The CDR3 consists of 16 residues. After removal of 1 base from V and 3 bases from J, the junction contained 5 bases not matched to a gene. The germline gives CDR1 SQVTM, CDR2 ANQGSEA. Here the CDR3 reads CSVEGVTSGRTDTQYF. The CDR3 DNA follows: TGCAGCGTTGAAGGGGTTACTAGCGGGAGGACAGATACGCAGTATTTT.